This TCR beta chain was recorded in a study of OX40 agonist ivuxolimab in advanced cancers. On the study more broadly: Ivuxolimab is a fully human IgG2 antibody that activates OX40 (CD134). Three patients, one with hepatocellular carcinoma and two with cutaneous melanoma, achieved partial responses.

Study-wide results and caveats: In CD8+ T cells, expanded clones were on average more numerous than in CD4+.

Clones were read by immunoSEQ multiplex PCR, and TCRdb kept only the in-frame ones, dropping some. This table holds around 62,000 clones, 70% to 85% found once. The CDR3 is made up of 16 amino acids. The V segment lost 0 bases and the J segment 3 bases; nucleotides outside the gene matches: 5. Germline V gene lookup returns CDR1 SGDLS and CDR2 YYNGEE. This clone occurred once. Its antigen is unknown. The sequenced sample was CD4+ or CD8+ T cells sorted from blood, obtained in a trial of the OX40 agonist ivuxolimab. The source of this sequence is an adult with an advanced solid tumor such as melanoma, head and neck, liver or kidney cancer. The chain is built from TRBV9 and TRBJ2-5; 10 bases map to TRBD2. CDR3 coding DNA: TGTGCCAGCAGCGTAGCGGTTGGGACTAGCGAAGAGACCCAGTACTTC. Its translation: CASSVAVGTSEETQYF.